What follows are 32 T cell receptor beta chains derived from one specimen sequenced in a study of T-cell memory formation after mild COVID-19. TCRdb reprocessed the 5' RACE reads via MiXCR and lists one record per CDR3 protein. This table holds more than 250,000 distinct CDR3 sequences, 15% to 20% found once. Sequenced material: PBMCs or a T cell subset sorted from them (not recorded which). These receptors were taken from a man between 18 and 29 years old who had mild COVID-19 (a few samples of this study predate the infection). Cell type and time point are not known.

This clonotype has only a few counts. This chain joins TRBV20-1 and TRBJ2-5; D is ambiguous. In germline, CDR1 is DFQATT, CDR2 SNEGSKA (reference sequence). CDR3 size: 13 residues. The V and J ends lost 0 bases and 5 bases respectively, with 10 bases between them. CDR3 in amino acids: CSARDRQKETQYF. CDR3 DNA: TGCAGTGCTAGAGATCGGCAGAAGGAGACCCAGTACTTC.

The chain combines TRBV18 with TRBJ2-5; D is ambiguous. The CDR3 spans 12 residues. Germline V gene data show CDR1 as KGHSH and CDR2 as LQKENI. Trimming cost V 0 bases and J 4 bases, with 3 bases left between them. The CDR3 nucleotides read TGTGCCAGCTCACCACCATCAGAGACCCAGTACTTC. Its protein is CASSPPSETQYF.

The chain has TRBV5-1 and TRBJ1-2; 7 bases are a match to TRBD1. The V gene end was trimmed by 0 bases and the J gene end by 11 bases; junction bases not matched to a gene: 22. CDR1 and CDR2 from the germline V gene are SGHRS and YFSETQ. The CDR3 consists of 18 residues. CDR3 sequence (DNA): TGCGCCAGCAGCTTGGCCTCTGGACAGGTCCGGTTGGGTGTACGGTACACCTTC. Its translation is CASSLASGQVRLGVRYTF.

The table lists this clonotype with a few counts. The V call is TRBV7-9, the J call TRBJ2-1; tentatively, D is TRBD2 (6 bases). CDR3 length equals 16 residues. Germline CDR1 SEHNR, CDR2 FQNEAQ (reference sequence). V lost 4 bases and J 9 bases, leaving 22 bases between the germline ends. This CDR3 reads CASSSSLGLPQSEQFF. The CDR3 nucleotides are TGTGCCAGCAGCTCAAGTTTGGGACTCCCCCAGAGTGAGCAGTTCTTC.

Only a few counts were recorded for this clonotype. The CDR3 nucleotides are TGTGCCAGCAGCTTATTCGCCGGATCGGCTGATGGCTACACCTTC. Protein: CASSLFAGSADGYTF. The gene calls are TRBV7-9 and TRBJ1-2; D unclear. With 2 bases removed from V and 6 bases from J, the gap between germline ends came to 16 bases. Germline lookup yields CDR1 SEHNR and CDR2 FQNEAQ (reference sequence). The CDR3 consists of 15 residues.

CDR3 nucleotides: TGTGCCAGCAGTCCAGGACAGGGCTGGGCCGGGGAGCTGTTTTTT. Translating it yields CASSPGQGWAGELFF. J is TRBJ2-2 and V is TRBV5-8; 8 bases align to TRBD1. In germline, CDR1 is SGHTS, CDR2 YDEGEE. Trimming cost V 5 bases and J 6 bases; bases outside gene matches: 9. The CDR3 is made up of 15 amino acids.

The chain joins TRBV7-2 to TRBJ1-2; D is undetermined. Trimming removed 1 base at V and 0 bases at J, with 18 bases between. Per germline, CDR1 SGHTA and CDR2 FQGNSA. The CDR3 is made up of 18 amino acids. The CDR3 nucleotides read TGTGCCAGCAGCTTAGGAGGGTATGGAGATACCTCTAACTATGGCTACACCTTC. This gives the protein CASSLGGYGDTSNYGYTF.

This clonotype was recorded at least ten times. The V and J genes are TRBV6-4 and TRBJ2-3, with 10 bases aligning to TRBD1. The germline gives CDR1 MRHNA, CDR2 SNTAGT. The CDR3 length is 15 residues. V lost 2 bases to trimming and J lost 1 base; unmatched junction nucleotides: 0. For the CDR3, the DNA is TGTGCCAGCAGTGACGGGACAGGGGGCACAGATACGCAGTATTTT. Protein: CASSDGTGGTDTQYF.

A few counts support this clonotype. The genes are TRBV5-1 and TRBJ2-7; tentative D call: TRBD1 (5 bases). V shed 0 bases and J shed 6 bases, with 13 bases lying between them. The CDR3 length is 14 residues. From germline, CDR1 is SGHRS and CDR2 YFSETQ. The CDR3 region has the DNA TGCGCCAGCAGCTTGGCTTCAGGGATGCGCGAGCAGTACTTC. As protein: CASSLASGMREQYF.

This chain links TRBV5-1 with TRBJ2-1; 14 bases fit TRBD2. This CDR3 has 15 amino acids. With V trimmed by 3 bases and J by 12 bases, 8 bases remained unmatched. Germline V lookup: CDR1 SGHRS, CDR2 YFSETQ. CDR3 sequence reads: CASSSGTSGGQGQFF. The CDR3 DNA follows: TGCGCCAGCAGCTCCGGGACTAGCGGGGGTCAGGGGCAGTTCTTC. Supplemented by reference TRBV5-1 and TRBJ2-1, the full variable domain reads KAGVTQTPRYLIKTRGQQVTLSCSPISGHRSVSWYQQTPGQGLQFLFEYFSETQRNKGNFPGRFSGRQFSNSRSEMNVSTLELGDSALYLCASSSGTSGGQGQFFGPGTRLTVL.

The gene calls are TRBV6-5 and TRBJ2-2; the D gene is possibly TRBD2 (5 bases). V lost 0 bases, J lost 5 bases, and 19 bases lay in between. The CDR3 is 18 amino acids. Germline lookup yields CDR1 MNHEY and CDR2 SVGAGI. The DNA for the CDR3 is TGTGCCAGCAGTTACTCGAGGCAGACGAGGGTCGGAACCGGGGAGCTGTTTTTT. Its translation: CASSYSRQTRVGTGELFF.

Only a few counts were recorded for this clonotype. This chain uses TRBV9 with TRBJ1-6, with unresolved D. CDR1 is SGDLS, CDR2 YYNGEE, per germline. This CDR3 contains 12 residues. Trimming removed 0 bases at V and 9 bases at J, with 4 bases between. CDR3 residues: CASSVGSSPLHF. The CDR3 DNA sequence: TGTGCCAGCAGCGTAGGAAGTTCACCCCTCCACTTT.

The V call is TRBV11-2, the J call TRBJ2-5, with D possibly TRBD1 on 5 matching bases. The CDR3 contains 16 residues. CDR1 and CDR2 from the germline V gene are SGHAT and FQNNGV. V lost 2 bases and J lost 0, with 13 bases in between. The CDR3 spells CASSLRFRVYQETQYF. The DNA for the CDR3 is TGTGCCAGCAGCTTACGTTTCAGGGTGTACCAAGAGACCCAGTACTTC.

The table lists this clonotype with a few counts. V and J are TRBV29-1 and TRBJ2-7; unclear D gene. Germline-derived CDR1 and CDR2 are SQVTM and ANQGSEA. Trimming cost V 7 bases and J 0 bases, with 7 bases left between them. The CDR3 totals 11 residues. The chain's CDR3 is CSASNSYEQYV. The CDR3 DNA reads TGCAGCGCCTCGAACTCCTACGAGCAGTACGTC.

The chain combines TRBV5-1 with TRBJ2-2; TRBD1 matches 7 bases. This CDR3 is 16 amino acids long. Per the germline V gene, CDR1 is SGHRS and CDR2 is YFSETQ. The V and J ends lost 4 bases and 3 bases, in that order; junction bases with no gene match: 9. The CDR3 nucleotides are TGCGCCAGCAGCCTAGACAGGGCGATCGACACCGGGGAGCTGTTTTTT. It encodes CASSLDRAIDTGELFF. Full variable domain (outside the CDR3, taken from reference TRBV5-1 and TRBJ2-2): KAGVTQTPRYLIKTRGQQVTLSCSPISGHRSVSWYQQTPGQGLQFLFEYFSETQRNKGNFPGRFSGRQFSNSRSEMNVSTLELGDSALYLCASSLDRAIDTGELFFGEGSRLTVL.

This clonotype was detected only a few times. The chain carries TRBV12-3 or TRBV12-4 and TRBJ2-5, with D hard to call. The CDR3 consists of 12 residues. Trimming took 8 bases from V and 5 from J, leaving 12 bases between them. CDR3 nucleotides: TGTGCCAGCGGCTGGGGTGAGGAGACCCAGTACTTC. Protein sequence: CASGWGEETQYF.

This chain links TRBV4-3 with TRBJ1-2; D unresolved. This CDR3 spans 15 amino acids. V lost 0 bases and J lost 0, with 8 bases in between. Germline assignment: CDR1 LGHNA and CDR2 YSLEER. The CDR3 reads CASSQEQLANYGYTF. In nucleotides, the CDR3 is TGCGCCAGCAGCCAAGAACAGCTGGCTAACTATGGCTACACCTTC.

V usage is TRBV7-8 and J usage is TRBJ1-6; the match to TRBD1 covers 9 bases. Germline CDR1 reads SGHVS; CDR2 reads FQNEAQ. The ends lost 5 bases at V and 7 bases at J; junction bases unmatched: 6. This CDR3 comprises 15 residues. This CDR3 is CASSQGTGHNSPLHF. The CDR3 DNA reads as TGTGCCAGCAGCCAAGGGACAGGGCACAATTCACCCCTCCACTTT. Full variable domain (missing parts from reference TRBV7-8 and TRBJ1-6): GAGVSQSPRYKVAKRGQDVALRCDPISGHVSLFWYQQALGQGPEFLTYFQNEAQLDKSGLPSDRFFAERPEGSVSTLKIQRTQQEDSAVYLCASSQGTGHNSPLHFGNGTRLTVT.

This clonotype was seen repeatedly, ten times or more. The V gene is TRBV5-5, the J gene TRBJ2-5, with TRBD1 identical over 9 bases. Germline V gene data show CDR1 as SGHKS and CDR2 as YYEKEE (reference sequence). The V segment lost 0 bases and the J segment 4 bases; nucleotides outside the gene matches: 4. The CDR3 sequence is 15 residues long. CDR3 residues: CASSLVTGGGETQYF. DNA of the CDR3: TGTGCCAGCAGCTTGGTGACAGGGGGGGGAGAGACCCAGTACTTC.

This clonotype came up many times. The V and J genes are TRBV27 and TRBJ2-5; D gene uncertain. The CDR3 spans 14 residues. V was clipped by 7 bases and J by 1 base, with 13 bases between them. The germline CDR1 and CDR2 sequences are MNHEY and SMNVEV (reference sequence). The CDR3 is CASKTMAVQETQYF. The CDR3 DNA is TGTGCCAGCAAAACGATGGCAGTCCAAGAGACCCAGTACTTC.

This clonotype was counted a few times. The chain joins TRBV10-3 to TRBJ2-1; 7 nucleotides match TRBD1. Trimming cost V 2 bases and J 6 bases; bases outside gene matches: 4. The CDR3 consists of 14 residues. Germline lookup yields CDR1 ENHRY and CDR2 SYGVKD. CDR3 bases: TGTGCCATCAGTGAGGGGGACAGTACCAATGAGCAGTTCTTC. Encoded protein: CAISEGDSTNEQFF.

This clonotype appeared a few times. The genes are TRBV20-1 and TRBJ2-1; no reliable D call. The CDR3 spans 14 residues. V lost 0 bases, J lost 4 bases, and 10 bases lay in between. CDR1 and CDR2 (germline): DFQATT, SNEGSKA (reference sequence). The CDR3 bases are TGCAGTGCTAGAGATCCAGAACTGTACAATGAGCAGTTCTTC. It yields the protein CSARDPELYNEQFF.

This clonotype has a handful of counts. CDR3 sequence: CASSLRRQGGFLQETQYF. CDR3 coding DNA: TGCGCCAGCAGCCTCCGAAGACAGGGAGGATTTCTCCAAGAGACCCAGTACTTC. The rearrangement links TRBV4-3 to TRBJ2-5; a possible D gene is TRBD1 (7 bases). Trimming stripped 4 bases from V and 1 base from J, with 22 bases between. The germline V gene has CDR1 LGHNA and CDR2 YSLEER. The CDR3 runs to 18 residues.

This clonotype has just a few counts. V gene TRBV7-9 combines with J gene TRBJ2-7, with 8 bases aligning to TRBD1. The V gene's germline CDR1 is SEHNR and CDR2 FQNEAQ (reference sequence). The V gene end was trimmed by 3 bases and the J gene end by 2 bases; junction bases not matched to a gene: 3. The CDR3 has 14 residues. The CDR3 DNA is TGTGCCAGCAGCTTCGCGACAGGGGCCTACGAGCAGTACTTC. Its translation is CASSFATGAYEQYF.

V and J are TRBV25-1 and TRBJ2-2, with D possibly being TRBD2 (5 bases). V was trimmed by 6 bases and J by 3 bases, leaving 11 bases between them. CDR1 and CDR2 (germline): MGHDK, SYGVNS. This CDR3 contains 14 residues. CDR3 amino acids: CASSKSGDTGELFF. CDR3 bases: TGTGCCAGCAGCAAATCCGGGGACACCGGGGAGCTGTTTTTT.

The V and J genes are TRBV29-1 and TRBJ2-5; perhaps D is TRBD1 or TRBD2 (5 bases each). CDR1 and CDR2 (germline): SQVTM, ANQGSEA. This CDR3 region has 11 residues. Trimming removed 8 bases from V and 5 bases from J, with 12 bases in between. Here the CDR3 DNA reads TGCAGCAGCTTAGGGGACGAGACCCAGTACTTC. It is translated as CSSLGDETQYF.

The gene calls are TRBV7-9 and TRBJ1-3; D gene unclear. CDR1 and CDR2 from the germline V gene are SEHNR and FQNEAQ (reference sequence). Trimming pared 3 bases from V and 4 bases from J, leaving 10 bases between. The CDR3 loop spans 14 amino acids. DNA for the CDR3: TGTGCCAGCAGCTTCATAAGTGCGGGAAACACCATATATTTT. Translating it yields CASSFISAGNTIYF.

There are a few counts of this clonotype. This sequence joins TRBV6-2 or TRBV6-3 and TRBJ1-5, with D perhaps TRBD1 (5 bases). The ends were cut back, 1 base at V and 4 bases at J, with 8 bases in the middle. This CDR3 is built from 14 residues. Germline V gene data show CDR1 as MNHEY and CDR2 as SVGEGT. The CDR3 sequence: CASSYWTPNQPQHF. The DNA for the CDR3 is TGTGCCAGCAGTTACTGGACACCTAATCAGCCCCAGCATTTT.

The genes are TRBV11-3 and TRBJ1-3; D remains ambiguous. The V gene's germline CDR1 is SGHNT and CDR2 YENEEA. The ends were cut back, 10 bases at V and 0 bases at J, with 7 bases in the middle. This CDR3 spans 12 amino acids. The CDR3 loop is CATPRSGNTIYF. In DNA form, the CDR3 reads TGTGCCACACCACGCTCTGGAAACACCATATATTTT. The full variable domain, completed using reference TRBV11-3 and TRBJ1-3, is EAGVVQSPRYKIIEKKQPVAFWCNPISGHNTLYWYLQNLGQGPELLIRYENEEAVDDSQLPKDRFSAERLKGVDSTLKIQPAELGDSAVYLCATPRSGNTIYFGEGSWLTVV.

The CDR3 sequence: CSARKPASATEQFF. The CDR3, as DNA: TGCAGTGCTAGAAAACCGGCTAGCGCGACGGAGCAGTTCTTC. The chain uses TRBV20-1 and TRBJ2-1; possible D gene TRBD2, 6 bases. The CDR3 loop spans 14 amino acids. Germline V gene sequence: CDR1 DFQATT, CDR2 SNEGSKA (reference sequence). Trimming took 2 bases from V and 10 from J, leaving 18 bases between them.

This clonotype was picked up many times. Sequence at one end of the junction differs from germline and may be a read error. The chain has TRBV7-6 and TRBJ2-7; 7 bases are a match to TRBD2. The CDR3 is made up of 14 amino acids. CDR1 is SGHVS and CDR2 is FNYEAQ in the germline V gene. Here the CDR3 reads CASSPSGNSHEQYF. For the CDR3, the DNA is TGTGCCAGCAGCCCAAGCGGGAACTCCCACGAGCAGTACTTC. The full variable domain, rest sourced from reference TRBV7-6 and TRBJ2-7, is GAGVSQSPRYKVTKRGQDVALRCDPISGHVSLYWYRQALGQGPEFLTYFNYEAQQDKSGLPNDRFSAERPEGSISTLTIQRTEQRDSAMYRCASSPSGNSHEQYFGPGTRLTVT.

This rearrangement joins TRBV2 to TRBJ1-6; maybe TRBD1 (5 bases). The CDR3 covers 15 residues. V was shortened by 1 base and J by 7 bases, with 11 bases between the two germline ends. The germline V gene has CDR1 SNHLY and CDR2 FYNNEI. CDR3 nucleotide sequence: TGTGCCAGCAGTGAAGAACGAGCAGGGAATTCACCCCTCCACTTT. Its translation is CASSEERAGNSPLHF. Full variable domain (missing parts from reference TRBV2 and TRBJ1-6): EPEVTQTPSHQVTQMGQEVILRCVPISNHLYFYWYRQILGQKVEFLVSFYNNEISEKSEIFDDQFSVERPDGSNFTLKIRSTKLEDSAMYFCASSEERAGNSPLHFGNGTRLTVT.